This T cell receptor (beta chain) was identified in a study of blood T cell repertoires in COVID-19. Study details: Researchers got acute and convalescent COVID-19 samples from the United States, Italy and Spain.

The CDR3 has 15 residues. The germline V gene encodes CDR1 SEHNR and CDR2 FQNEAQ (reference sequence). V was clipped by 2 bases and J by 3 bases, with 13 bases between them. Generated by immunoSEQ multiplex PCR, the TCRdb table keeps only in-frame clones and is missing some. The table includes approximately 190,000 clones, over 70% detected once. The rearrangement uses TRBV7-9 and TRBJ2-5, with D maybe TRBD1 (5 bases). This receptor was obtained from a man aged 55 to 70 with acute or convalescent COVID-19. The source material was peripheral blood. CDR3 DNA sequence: TGTGCCAGCAGCTTATTTGGGGCCCCGGAAGAGACCCAGTACTTC. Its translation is CASSLFGAPEETQYF.